This T cell receptor (beta chain) was captured in a study of cytomegalovirus exposure and HLA in healthy donors. Study results and limitations: Reportedly, HLA-A and HLA-B alleles of most subjects were accurately predicted from TCR beta.

As to this clone: No antigen is known for it.

13 Jbeta primers and 60 Vbeta primers were used for the PCR. TCRdb's copy holds only in-frame clones and misses some; the assay was immunoSEQ multiplex PCR. The sample comprises some 89,000 clones, just over 70% of which are singletons, and about 8% rests with the top ten. The sample taken for sequencing was PBMCs. The receptor was isolated from a man aged 60-69 years in good health and CMV-seronegative.

The CDR3 is CASSFTSGGAREQFF. The CDR3 region has the DNA TGTGCCAGCAGTTTCACTAGCGGGGGGGCGAGGGAGCAGTTCTTC. V usage is TRBV27 and J usage is TRBJ2-1, with 13 bases matching TRBD2. Germline values: CDR1 MNHEY, CDR2 SMNVEV (reference sequence). The ends lost 3 bases at V and 10 bases at J; junction bases unmatched: 6. The CDR3 runs 15 residues.